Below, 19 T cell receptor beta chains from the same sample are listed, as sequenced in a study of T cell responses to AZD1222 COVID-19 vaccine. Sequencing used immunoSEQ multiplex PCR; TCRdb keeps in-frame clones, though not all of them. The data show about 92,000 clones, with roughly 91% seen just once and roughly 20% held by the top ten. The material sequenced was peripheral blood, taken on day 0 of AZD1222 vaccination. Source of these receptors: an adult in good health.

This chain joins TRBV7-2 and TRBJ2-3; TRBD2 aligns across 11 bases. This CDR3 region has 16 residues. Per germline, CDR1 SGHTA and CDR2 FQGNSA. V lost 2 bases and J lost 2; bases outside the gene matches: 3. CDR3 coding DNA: TGTGCCAGCAGCTTACGACTAGCGGGGAACACAGATACGCAGTATTTT. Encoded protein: CASSLRLAGNTDTQYF.

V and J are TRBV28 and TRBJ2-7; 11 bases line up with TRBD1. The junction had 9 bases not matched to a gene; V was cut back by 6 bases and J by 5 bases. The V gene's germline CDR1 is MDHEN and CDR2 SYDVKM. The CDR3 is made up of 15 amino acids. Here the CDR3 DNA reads TGTGCCAGCAGGAGTCCGGGACAGGGGGGCCACGAGCAGTACTTC. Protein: CASRSPGQGGHEQYF.

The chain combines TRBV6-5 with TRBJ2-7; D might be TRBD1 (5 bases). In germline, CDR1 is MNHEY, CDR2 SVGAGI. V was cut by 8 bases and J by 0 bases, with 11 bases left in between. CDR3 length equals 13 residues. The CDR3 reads CASHTGASYEQYF. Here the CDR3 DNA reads TGTGCCAGCCATACAGGAGCCTCCTACGAGCAGTACTTC.

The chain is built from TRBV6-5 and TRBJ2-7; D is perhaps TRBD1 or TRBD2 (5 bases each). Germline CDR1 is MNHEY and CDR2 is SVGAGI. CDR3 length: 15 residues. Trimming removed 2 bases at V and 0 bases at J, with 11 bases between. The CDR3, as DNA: TGTGCCAGCAGTTACAGGGACCAGCTCTCCTACGAGCAGTACTTC. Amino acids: CASSYRDQLSYEQYF.

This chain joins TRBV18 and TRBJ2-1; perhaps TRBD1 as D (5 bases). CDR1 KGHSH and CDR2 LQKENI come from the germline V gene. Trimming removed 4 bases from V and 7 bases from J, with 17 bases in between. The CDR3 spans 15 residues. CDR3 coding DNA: TGTGCCAGCTCACGGGGCGCCCAGGCCCGGAATGAGCAGTTCTTC. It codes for CASSRGAQARNEQFF.

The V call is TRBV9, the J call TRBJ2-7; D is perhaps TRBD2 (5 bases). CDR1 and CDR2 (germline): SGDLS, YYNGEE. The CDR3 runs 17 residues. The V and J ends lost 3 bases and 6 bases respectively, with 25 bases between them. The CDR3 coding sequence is TGTGCCAGCAGCGCGAGGGAGTTGGGCGCCCACCTACGCGAGCAGTACTTC. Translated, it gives CASSARELGAHLREQYF.

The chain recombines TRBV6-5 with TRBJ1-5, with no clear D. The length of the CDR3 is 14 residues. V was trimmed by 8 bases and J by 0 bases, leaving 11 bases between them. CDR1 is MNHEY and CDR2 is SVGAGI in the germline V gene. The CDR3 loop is CASSGGPSNQPQHF. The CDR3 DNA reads TGTGCCAGCTCTGGAGGGCCTAGCAATCAGCCCCAGCATTTT.

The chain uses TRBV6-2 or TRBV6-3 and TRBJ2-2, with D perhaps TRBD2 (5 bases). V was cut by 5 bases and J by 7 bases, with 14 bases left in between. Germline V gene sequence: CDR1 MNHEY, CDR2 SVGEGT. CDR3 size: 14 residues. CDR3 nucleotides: TGTGCCAGCAGTCGCATGGACTTTTTCGGGGAGCTGTTTTTT. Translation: CASSRMDFFGELFF.

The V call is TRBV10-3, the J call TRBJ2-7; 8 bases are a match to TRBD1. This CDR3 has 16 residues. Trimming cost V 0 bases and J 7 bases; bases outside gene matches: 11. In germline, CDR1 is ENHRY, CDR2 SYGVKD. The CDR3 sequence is CAISESIGGRGLEQYF. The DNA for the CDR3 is TGTGCCATCAGTGAGTCGATCGGTGGCAGGGGGCTGGAGCAGTACTTC.

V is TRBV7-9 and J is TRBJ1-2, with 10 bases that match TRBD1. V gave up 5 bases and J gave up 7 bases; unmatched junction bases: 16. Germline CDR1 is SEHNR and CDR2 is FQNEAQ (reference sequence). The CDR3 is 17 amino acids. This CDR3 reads CASSARAADRGTGGYTF. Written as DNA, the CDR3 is TGTGCCAGCAGCGCTCGGGCAGCGGACAGGGGGACGGGTGGCTACACCTTC.

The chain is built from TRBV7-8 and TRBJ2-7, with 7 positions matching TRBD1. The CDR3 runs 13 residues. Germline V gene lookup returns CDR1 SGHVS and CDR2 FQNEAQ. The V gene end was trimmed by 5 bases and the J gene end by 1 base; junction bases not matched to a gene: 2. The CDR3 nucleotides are TGTGCCAGCAGCCAGGACAGGTCCTACGAGCAGTACTTC. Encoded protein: CASSQDRSYEQYF. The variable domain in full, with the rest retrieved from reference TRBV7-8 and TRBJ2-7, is GAGVSQSPRYKVAKRGQDVALRCDPISGHVSLFWYQQALGQGPEFLTYFQNEAQLDKSGLPSDRFFAERPEGSVSTLKIQRTQQEDSAVYLCASSQDRSYEQYFGPGTRLTVT.

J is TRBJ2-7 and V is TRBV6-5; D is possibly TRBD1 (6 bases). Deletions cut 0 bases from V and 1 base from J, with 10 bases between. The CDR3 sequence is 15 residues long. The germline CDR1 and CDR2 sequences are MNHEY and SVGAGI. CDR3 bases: TGTGCCAGCAGTTACTCGTTAACAGGGTCCTACGAGCAGTACTTC. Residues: CASSYSLTGSYEQYF.

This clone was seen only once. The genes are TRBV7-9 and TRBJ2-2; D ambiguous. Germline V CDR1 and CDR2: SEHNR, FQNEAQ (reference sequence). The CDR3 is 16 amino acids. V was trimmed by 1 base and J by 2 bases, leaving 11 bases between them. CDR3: CASSLVFQTNTGELFF. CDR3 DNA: TGTGCCAGCAGCTTAGTATTCCAGACCAACACCGGGGAGCTGTTTTTT.

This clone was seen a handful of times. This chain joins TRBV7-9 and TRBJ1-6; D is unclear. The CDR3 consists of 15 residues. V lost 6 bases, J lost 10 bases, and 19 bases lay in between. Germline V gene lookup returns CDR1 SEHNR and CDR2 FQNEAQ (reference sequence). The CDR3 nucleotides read TGTGCCAGCAGAAGATCCCAGATACTTGTGTCACCCCTCCACTTT. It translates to CASRRSQILVSPLHF.

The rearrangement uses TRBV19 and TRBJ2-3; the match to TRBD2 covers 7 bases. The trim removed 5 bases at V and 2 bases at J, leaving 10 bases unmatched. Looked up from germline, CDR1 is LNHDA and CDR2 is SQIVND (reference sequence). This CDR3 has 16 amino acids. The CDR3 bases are TGTGCCAGTAGTTCGATCGAGCGGGGTCTCACAGATACGCAGTATTTT. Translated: CASSSIERGLTDTQYF.

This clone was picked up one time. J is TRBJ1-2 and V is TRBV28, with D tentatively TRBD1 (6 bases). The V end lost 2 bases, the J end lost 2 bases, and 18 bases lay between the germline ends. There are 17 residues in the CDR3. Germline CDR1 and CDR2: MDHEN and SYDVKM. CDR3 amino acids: CASSLVSGARINYGYTF. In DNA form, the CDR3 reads TGTGCCAGCAGTTTAGTGTCGGGGGCCCGAATCAACTATGGCTACACCTTC.

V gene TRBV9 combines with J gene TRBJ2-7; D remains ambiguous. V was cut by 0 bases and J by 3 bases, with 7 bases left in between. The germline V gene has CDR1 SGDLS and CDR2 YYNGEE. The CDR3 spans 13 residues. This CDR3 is CASSVAVGYEQYF. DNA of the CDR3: TGTGCCAGCAGCGTAGCGGTAGGCTACGAGCAGTACTTC.

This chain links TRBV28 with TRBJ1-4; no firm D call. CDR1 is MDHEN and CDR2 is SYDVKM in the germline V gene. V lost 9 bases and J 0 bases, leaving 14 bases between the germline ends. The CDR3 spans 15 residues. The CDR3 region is CASAPYSATNEKLFF. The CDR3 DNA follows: TGTGCCAGTGCCCCCTATTCTGCAACTAATGAAAAACTGTTTTTT.

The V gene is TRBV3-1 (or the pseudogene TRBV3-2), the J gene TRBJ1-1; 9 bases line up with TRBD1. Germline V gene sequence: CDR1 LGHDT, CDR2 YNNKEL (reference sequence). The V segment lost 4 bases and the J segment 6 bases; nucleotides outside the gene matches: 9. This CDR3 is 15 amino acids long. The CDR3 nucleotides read TGTGCCAGCAGCCGACCGGGACAGGGTATCGCTGAAGCTTTCTTT. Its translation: CASSRPGQGIAEAFF.